Listed here are 23 T cell receptor beta chains from one sample, sequenced in a study of blood T cell repertoires in COVID-19. Using immunoSEQ multiplex PCR, the repertoire was profiled, and TCRdb retains in-frame clones only, with some absent. Of over 200,000 clones listed, about nine tenths are singletons. What was sequenced was peripheral blood. Receptors originate from a man between 25 and 39 years old with COVID-19, enrolled during active disease.

The chain joins TRBV18 to TRBJ2-1; no clear D. Trimming shortened V by 6 bases and J by 8 bases, and 14 bases separated the two germline ends. This CDR3 is 13 amino acids long. Germline CDR1 KGHSH, CDR2 LQKENI. CDR3: CASSLLFVDEQFF. CDR3 sequence (DNA): TGTGCCAGCTCCCTACTTTTCGTTGATGAGCAGTTCTTC.

The chain combines TRBV18 with TRBJ2-7; 7 nucleotides agree with TRBD1. This CDR3 is built from 13 residues. V shed 0 bases and J 4 bases; nucleotides not matched to a gene: 0. The germline V gene encodes CDR1 KGHSH and CDR2 LQKENI. The CDR3 sequence: CASSPPGQYEQYF. The CDR3 DNA sequence: TGTGCCAGCTCACCACCGGGACAGTACGAGCAGTACTTC.

This clone was counted a few times. The chain employs TRBV24-1 and TRBJ2-2; TRBD1 aligns across 9 bases. V was clipped by 9 bases and J by 5 bases; unmatched bases: 3. Germline V lookup: CDR1 KGHDR, CDR2 SFDVKD. The CDR3 totals 13 residues. CDR3 DNA sequence: TGTGCCACCGGGACAGGGAGGACCGGGGAGCTGTTTTTT. Translating it yields CATGTGRTGELFF.

This rearrangement joins TRBV5-1 to TRBJ1-1, with a tentative D call TRBD1 (5 bases). With 1 base removed from V and 3 bases from J, the gap between germline ends came to 16 bases. Germline lookup yields CDR1 SGHRS and CDR2 YFSETQ. This CDR3 contains 16 residues. CDR3 residues: CASSLYTLRDDTEAFF. The CDR3 nucleotides read TGCGCCAGCAGCTTGTATACCCTCAGGGATGACACTGAAGCTTTCTTT.

About this clone itself: An end of the junction differs from the germline gene, which may be a read error. The V gene is TRBV6-4, the J gene TRBJ2-1, with D unresolved. The germline CDR1 and CDR2 sequences are MRHNA and SNTAGT. This CDR3 is 13 amino acids long. The CDR3 DNA sequence: TGTGCCAGCAGTGGCTCCCAAGACAATCAGCAGTTCTTC. The encoded protein is CASSGSQDNQQFF.

This chain joins TRBV7-9 and TRBJ1-2; D gene uncertain. Germline assignment: CDR1 SEHNR and CDR2 FQNEAQ (reference sequence). The CDR3 runs to 14 residues. V was pared by 5 bases and J by 4 bases, with 14 bases between. CDR3 region: CASSPLSQAYGYTF. For the CDR3, the DNA is TGTGCCAGCAGCCCATTAAGTCAGGCCTATGGCTACACCTTC.

The CDR3 DNA follows: TGCGCCAGCAGCCTGTGGACAGGGGGCGCGAATCTCATGGACACTGAAGCTTTCTTT. Its protein is CASSLWTGGANLMDTEAFF. The chain links TRBV5-1 to TRBJ1-1, with TRBD1 matching over 11 bases. CDR1 and CDR2 from the germline V gene are SGHRS and YFSETQ. The J segment lost 3 bases and the V segment lost 4 bases, leaving 17 bases of the junction unmatched. This CDR3 has 19 amino acids.

The J gene is TRBJ1-4, the V gene TRBV6-6; maybe TRBD1 (5 bases). The CDR3 is made up of 13 amino acids. Trimming removed 9 bases at V and 4 bases at J, with 12 bases between. Germline values: CDR1 MNHNY, CDR2 SVGAGI (reference sequence). The CDR3 sequence: CASIQDGNEKLFF. CDR3 in DNA: TGTGCCAGTATACAGGATGGTAATGAAAAACTGTTTTTT.

The chain couples TRBV5-1 to TRBJ2-3; 12 bases are shared with TRBD2. The CDR3 contains 16 residues. V lost 0 bases, J lost 2 bases, and 1 base stayed unmatched. The germline gives CDR1 SGHRS, CDR2 YFSETQ. The DNA for the CDR3 is TGCGCCAGCAGCTTGGCTAGCGGGGGGGCCACAGATACGCAGTATTTT. It encodes CASSLASGGATDTQYF.

This chain joins TRBV11-3 and TRBJ2-2, with D hard to call. The CDR3 is made up of 14 amino acids. Germline V gene data show CDR1 as SGHNT and CDR2 as YENEEA. V lost 5 bases and J lost 1, with 8 bases in between. CDR3: CASSRGENTGELFF. In DNA, the CDR3 is TGTGCCAGCAGCCGAGGAGAGAACACCGGGGAGCTGTTTTTT.

Only a few counts were recorded for this clone. V usage is TRBV4-2 and J usage is TRBJ1-4, with 9 nucleotides matching TRBD1. The trim removed 0 bases at V and 9 bases at J, leaving 8 bases unmatched. The CDR3 length is 16 residues. Per the germline V gene, CDR1 is LGHNA and CDR2 is YNFKEQ. The DNA for the CDR3 is TGTGCCAGCAGCCAAGACTGGGGGGGGACAGGGAAAAAACTGTTTTTT. It codes for CASSQDWGGTGKKLFF.

V and J are TRBV4-2 and TRBJ1-2; 9 bases are shared with TRBD1. Looked up from germline, CDR1 is LGHNA and CDR2 is YNFKEQ. Trimming at V came to 6 bases and at J to 8 bases, leaving 13 bases not matched to a gene. The CDR3 covers 15 residues. CDR3 bases: TGTGCCAGCAGTCGGGAAACGACAGGGGGGTACGGCTACACCTTC. Translating it yields CASSRETTGGYGYTF.

The chain combines TRBV27 with TRBJ1-1, with D possibly matching TRBD1 (5 bases). The CDR3 loop spans 16 amino acids. Germline assignment: CDR1 MNHEY and CDR2 SMNVEV (reference sequence). Trimming removed 0 bases at V and 3 bases at J, with 14 bases between. The CDR3 sequence: CASSLSPGIEDTEAFF. In nucleotides, the CDR3 is TGTGCCAGCAGTTTATCGCCAGGGATTGAGGACACTGAAGCTTTCTTT.

The rearrangement uses TRBV28 and TRBJ2-7, with a tentative D call TRBD1 (5 bases). This CDR3 is 18 amino acids long. Germline values: CDR1 MDHEN, CDR2 SYDVKM. V was pared by 1 base and J by 3 bases, with 22 bases between. In DNA form, the CDR3 reads TGTGCCAGCAGTTTATCCCCTAGACAGCGAAAAACCTTCTACGAGCAGTACTTC. It yields the protein CASSLSPRQRKTFYEQYF.

V is TRBV2 and J is TRBJ2-2, with 7 bases fitting TRBD1. J gave up 2 bases and V 7 bases, and 4 bases lay outside the gene matches. The CDR3 runs 14 residues. The germline gives CDR1 SNHLY, CDR2 FYNNEI. For the CDR3, the DNA is TGTGCCAGCATGAGGGACAGAAACACCGGGGAGCTGTTTTTT. Protein sequence: CASMRDRNTGELFF.

The rearrangement joins TRBV18 to TRBJ1-1, with 10 bases matching TRBD1. The CDR3 loop spans 16 amino acids. The V segment lost 6 bases and the J segment 3 bases; nucleotides outside the gene matches: 10. Per germline, CDR1 KGHSH and CDR2 LQKENI. Here the CDR3 DNA reads TGTGCCAGCTCCTTAGGACAGGGGGGCAGGGACACTGAAGCTTTCTTT. This codes for CASSLGQGGRDTEAFF.

The CDR3 reads CASGPGQGASTDTQYF. CDR3 in DNA: TGTGCTAGTGGTCCCGGACAGGGGGCAAGCACAGATACGCAGTATTTT. The J gene is TRBJ2-3, the V gene TRBV12-5, with 11 bases matching TRBD1. CDR1 is LGHNT, CDR2 FRNRAP, per germline. This CDR3 has 16 amino acids. Trimming at V came to 5 bases and at J to 0 bases, leaving 4 bases not matched to a gene.

V is TRBV5-6 and J is TRBJ2-7; 11 bases are shared with TRBD2. Per germline, CDR1 SGHDT and CDR2 YYEEEE. The CDR3 covers 16 residues. With 4 bases clipped from V and 1 base from J, the junction kept 7 bases outside the gene matches. The CDR3 sequence: CASSIASGRSSYEQYF. CDR3 nucleotides: TGTGCCAGCAGCATCGCTAGCGGGAGGTCGTCCTACGAGCAGTACTTC. The entire variable domain, with the rest obtained from reference TRBV5-6 and TRBJ2-7, is as follows: DAGVTQSPTHLIKTRGQQVTLRCSPKSGHDTVSWYQQALGQGPQFIFQYYEEEERQRGNFPDRFSGHQFPNYSSELNVNALLLGDSALYLCASSIASGRSSYEQYFGPGTRLTVT.

The chain combines TRBV19 with TRBJ2-1, with TRBD1 matching 9 bases. There are 15 residues in the CDR3. Looked up from germline, CDR1 is LNHDA and CDR2 is SQIVND (reference sequence). Trimming removed 6 bases from V and 8 bases from J; junction bases left unmatched: 11. The CDR3 DNA reads as TGTGCCAGTAGCTACGACAGGGGGTTAGGCGATGAGCAGTTCTTC. Translated, it gives CASSYDRGLGDEQFF.

The chain combines TRBV3-1 (or the pseudogene TRBV3-2) with TRBJ1-3, with a tentative D call TRBD1 (6 bases). This CDR3 has 16 residues. Trimming removed 3 bases from V and 4 bases from J, with 16 bases in between. Germline V gene lookup returns CDR1 LGHDT and CDR2 YNNKEL (reference sequence). As DNA, the CDR3 is TGTGCCAGCAGCCAGGATACAGGGTTATTCGGAAACACCATATATTTT. It is translated as CASSQDTGLFGNTIYF.

V and J are TRBV10-3 and TRBJ1-5; a weak D match, TRBD1 (5 bases). The CDR3 loop spans 14 amino acids. Trimming removed 8 bases from V and 5 bases from J, with 16 bases in between. Germline lookup yields CDR1 ENHRY and CDR2 SYGVKD. The CDR3 here is CAIAAGRDYQPQHF. Here the CDR3 DNA reads TGTGCCATCGCAGCCGGCAGGGATTATCAGCCCCAGCATTTT.

The chain combines TRBV5-1 with TRBJ2-7; D may be TRBD2 (6 bases). Germline V gene data show CDR1 as SGHRS and CDR2 as YFSETQ. CDR3 length: 14 amino acids. Trimming removed 1 base at V and 0 bases at J, with 8 bases between. CDR3 DNA sequence: TGCGCCAGCAGCTTGCAGGGAGGCTCCTACGAGCAGTACTTC. Its translation is CASSLQGGSYEQYF. The variable domain in full, with the rest retrieved from reference TRBV5-1 and TRBJ2-7, is KAGVTQTPRYLIKTRGQQVTLSCSPISGHRSVSWYQQTPGQGLQFLFEYFSETQRNKGNFPGRFSGRQFSNSRSEMNVSTLELGDSALYLCASSLQGGSYEQYFGPGTRLTVT.

V gene TRBV4-1 combines with J gene TRBJ1-2, with 7 bases aligning to TRBD1. CDR1 is MGHRA and CDR2 is YSYEKL in the germline V gene. The CDR3 has 17 residues. V lost 0 bases and J lost 7; bases outside the gene matches: 14. CDR3 sequence reads: CASSQDPPRQGEAGYTF. DNA for the CDR3: TGCGCCAGCAGCCAAGACCCCCCGAGACAGGGCGAGGCTGGCTACACCTTC.